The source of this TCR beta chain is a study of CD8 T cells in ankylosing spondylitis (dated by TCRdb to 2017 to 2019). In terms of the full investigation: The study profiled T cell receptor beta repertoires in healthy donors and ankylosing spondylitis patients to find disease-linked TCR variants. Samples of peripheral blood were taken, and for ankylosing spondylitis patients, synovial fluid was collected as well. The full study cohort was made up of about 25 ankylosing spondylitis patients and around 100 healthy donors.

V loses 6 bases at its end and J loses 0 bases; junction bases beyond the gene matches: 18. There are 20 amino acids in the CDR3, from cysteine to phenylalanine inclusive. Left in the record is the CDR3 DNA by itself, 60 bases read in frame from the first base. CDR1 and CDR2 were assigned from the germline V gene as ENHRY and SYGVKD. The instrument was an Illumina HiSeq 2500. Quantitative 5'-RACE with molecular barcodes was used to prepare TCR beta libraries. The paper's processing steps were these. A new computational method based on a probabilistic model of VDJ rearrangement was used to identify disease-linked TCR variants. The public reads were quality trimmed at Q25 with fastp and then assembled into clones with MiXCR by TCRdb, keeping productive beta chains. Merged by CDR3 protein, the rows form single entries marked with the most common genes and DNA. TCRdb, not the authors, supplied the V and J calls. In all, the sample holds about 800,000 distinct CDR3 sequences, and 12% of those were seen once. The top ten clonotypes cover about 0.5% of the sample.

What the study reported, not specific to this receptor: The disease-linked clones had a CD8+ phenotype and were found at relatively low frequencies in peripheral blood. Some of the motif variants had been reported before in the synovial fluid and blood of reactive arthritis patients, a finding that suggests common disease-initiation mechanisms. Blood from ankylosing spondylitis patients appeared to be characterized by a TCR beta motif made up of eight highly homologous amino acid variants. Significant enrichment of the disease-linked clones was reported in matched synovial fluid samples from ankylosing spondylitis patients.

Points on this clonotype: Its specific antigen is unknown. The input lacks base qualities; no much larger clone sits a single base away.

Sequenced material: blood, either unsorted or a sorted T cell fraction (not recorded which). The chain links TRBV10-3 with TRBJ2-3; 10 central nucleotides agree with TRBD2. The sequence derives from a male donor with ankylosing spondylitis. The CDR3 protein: CAIRRGGSGRAGASTDTQYF. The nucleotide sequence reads TGTGCCATCAGGAGGGGAGGGAGCGGGAGGGCCGGTGCTAGCACAGATACGCAGTATTTT.